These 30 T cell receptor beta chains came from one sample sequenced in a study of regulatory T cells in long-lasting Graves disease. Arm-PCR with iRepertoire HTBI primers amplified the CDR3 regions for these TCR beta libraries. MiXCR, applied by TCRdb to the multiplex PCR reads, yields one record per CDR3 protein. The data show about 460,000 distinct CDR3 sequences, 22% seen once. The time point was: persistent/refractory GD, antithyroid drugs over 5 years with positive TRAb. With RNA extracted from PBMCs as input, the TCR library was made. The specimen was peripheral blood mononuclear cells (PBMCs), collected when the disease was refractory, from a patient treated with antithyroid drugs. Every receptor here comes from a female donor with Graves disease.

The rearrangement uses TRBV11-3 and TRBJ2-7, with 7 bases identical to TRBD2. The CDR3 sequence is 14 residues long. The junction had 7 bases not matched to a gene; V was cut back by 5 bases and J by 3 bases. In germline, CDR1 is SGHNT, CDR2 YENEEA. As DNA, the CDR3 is TGTGCCAGCAGCCCCCGGGACTACATCTACGAGCAGTACTTC. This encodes CASSPRDYIYEQYF.

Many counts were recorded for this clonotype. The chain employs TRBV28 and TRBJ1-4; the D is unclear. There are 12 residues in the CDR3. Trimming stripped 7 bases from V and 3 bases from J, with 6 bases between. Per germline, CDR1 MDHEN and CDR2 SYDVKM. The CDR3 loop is CASISPNEKLFF. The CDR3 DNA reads TGTGCCAGCATTTCTCCTAATGAAAAACTGTTTTTT.

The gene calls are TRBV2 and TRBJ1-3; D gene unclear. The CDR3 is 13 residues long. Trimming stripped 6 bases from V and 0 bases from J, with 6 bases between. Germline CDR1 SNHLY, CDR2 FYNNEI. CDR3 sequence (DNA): TGTGCCAGCAGACCGATCTCTGGAAACACCATATATTTT. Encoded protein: CASRPISGNTIYF.

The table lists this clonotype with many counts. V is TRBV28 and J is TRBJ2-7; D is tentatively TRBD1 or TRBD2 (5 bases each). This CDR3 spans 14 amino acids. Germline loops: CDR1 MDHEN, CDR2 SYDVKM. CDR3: CASGRDRSSYEQYF. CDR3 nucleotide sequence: TGTGCGAGTGGCCGGGACCGGAGCTCCTACGAGCAGTACTTC.

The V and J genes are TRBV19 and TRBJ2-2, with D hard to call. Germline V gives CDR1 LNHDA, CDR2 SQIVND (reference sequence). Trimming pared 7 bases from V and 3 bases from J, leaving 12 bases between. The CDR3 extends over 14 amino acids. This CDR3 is CASKEISDTGELFF. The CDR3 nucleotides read TGTGCCAGTAAGGAGATCTCGGACACCGGGGAGCTGTTTTTT.

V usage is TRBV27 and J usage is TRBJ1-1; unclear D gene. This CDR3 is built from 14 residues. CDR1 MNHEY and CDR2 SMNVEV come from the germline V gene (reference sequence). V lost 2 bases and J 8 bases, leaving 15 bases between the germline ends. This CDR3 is CASSLVPLRGEAFF. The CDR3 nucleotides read TGTGCCAGCAGTTTAGTTCCGCTGAGAGGGGAAGCTTTCTTT.

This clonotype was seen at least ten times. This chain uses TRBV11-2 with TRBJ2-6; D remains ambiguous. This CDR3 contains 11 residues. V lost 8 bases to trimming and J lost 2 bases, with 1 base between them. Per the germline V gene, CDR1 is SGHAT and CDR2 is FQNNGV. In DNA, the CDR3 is TGTGCCAGCGCTGGGGCCAACGTCCTGACTTTC. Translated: CASAGANVLTF.

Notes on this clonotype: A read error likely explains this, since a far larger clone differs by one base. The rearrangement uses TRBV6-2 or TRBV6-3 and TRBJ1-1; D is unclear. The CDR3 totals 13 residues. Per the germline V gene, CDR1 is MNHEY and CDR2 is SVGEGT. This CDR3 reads CARSYGLRSEAFF. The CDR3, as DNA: TGTGCCCGCAGTTACGGATTACGGAGTGAAGCTTTCTTT.

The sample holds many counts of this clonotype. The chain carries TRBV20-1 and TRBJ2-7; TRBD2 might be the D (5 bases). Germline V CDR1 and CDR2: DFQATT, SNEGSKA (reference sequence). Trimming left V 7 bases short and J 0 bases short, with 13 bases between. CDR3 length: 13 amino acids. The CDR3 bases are TGCAGTGTAATAGCGATGAGCTCCTACGAGCAGTACTTC. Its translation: CSVIAMSSYEQYF.

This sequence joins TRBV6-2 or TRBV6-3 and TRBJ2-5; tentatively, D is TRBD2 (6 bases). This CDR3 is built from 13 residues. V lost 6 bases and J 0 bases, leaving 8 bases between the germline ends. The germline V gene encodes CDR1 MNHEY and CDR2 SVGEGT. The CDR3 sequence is CASSRTNQETQYF. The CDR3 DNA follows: TGTGCCAGCAGCCGGACTAACCAAGAGACCCAGTACTTC.

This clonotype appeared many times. The CDR3 is CASSATANDQPQHF. In DNA form, the CDR3 reads TGTGCCAGCAGCGCGACAGCGAACGACCAGCCCCAGCATTTT. The chain combines TRBV2 with TRBJ1-5, with D perhaps matching TRBD1 (5 bases). V lost 6 bases to trimming and J lost 7 bases, with 16 bases between them. CDR1 is SNHLY, CDR2 FYNNEI, per germline. There are 14 residues in the CDR3.

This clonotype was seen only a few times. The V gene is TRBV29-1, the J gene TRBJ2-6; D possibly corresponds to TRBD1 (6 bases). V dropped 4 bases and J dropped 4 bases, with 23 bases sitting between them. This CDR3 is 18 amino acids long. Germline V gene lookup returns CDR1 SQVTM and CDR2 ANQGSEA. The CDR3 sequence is CSVVLLDSVRWGANVLTF. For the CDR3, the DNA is TGCAGCGTTGTTCTTTTGGACAGTGTAAGGTGGGGGGCCAACGTCCTGACTTTC. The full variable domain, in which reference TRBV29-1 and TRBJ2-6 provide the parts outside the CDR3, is SAVISQKPSRDICQRGTSLTIQCQVDSQVTMMFWYRQQPGQSLTLIATANQGSEATYESGFVIDKFPISRPNLTFSTLTVSNMSPEDSSIYLCSVVLLDSVRWGANVLTFGAGSRLTVL.

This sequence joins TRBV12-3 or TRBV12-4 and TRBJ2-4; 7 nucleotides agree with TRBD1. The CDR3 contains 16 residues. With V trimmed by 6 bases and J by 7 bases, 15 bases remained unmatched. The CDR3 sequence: CASSRTDPGQTNIQYF. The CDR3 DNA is TGTGCCAGCAGCCGAACCGACCCGGGACAGACGAACATTCAGTACTTC.

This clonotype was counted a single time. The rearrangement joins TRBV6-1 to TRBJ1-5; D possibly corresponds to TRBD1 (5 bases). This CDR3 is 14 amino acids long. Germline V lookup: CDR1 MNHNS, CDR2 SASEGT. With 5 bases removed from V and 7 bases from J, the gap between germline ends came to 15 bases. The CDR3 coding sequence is TGTGCCAGCAGTCCTGGGGGGGAGGGACAGCCCCAGCATTTT. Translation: CASSPGGEGQPQHF.

CDR3 sequence reads: CASSSSYRTAYSPLHF. The CDR3 DNA sequence: TGTGCCAGCAGCTCAAGCTACAGGACCGCTTACTCACCCCTCCACTTT. The V call is TRBV5-6, the J call TRBJ1-6; D may be TRBD1 (5 bases). The V gene lost 3 bases and the J gene lost 10 bases, with 20 bases spanning the gap. Germline lookup yields CDR1 SGHDT and CDR2 YYEEEE. There are 16 residues in the CDR3.

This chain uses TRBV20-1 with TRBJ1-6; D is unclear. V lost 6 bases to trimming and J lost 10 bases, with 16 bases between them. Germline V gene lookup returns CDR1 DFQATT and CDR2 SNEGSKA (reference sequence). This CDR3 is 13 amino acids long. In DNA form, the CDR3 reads TGCAGTGCCCATACCCAGTGGTCCTCACCCCTCCACTTT. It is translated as CSAHTQWSSPLHF.

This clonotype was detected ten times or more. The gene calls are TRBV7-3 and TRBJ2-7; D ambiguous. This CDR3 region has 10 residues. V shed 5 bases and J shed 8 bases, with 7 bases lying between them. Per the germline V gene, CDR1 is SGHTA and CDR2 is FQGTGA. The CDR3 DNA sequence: TGTGCCAGCAGCCCGAAAAAGCAGTACTTC. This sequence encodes CASSPKKQYF. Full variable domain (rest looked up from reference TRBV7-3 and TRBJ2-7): GAGVSQTPSNKVTEKGKYVELRCDPISGHTALYWYRQSLGQGPEFLIYFQGTGAADDSGLPNDRFFAVRPEGSVSTLKIQRTERGDSAVYLCASSPKKQYFGPGTRLTVT.

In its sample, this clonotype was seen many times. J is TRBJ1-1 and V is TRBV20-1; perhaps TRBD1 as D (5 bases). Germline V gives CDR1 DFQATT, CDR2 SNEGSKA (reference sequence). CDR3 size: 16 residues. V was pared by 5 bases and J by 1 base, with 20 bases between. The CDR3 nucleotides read TGCAGTGCTGAGGAGACAGTTCCAACTTCGAACACTGAAGCTTTCTTT. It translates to CSAEETVPTSNTEAFF.

CDR3 DNA: TGTGCCAGCAGTTTGAGGGACAGGGCGGAGCAGTACTTC. Residues: CASSLRDRAEQYF. The rearrangement uses TRBV27 and TRBJ2-7, with TRBD1 identical over 9 bases. The CDR3 is made up of 13 amino acids. V dropped 3 bases and J dropped 7; count of bases not matched to a gene: 4. Germline V gives CDR1 MNHEY, CDR2 SMNVEV (reference sequence).

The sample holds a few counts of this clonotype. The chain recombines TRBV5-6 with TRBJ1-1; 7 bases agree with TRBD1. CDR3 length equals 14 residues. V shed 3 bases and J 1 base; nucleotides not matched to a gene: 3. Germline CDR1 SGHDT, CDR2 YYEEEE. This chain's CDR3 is CASSWDRWNTEAFF. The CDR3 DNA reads TGTGCCAGCAGCTGGGACAGATGGAACACTGAAGCTTTCTTT.

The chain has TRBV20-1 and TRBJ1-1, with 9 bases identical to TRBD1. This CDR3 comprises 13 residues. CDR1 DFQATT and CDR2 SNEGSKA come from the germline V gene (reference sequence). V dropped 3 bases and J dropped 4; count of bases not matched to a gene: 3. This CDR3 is CSASLTGGTEAFF. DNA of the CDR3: TGCAGTGCTAGCTTGACAGGGGGCACTGAAGCTTTCTTT.

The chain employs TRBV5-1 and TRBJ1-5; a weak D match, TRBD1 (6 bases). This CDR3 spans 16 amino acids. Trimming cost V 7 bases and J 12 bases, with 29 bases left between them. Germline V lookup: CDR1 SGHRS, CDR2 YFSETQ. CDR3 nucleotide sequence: TGCGCCAGCCCTTCCCGGAACCCAGACCCAGGGGAGCACCAGCATTTT. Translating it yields CASPSRNPDPGEHQHF. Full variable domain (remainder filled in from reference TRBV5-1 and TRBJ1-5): KAGVTQTPRYLIKTRGQQVTLSCSPISGHRSVSWYQQTPGQGLQFLFEYFSETQRNKGNFPGRFSGRQFSNSRSEMNVSTLELGDSALYLCASPSRNPDPGEHQHFGDGTRLSIL.

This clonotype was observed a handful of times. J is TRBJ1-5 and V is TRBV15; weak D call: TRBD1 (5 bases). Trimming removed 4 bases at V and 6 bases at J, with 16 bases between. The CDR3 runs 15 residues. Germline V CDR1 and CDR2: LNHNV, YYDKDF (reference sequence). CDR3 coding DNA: TGTGCCACCAGCAACTCTCAGGGTTCAGGTCAGCCCCAGCATTTT. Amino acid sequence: CATSNSQGSGQPQHF.

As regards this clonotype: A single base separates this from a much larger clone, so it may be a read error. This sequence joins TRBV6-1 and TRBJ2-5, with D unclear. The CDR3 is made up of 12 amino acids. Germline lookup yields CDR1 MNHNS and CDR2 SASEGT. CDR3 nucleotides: TGTTCCCACAGCGAACCGCAAGAGACCCAGTACTTC. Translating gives CSHSEPQETQYF.

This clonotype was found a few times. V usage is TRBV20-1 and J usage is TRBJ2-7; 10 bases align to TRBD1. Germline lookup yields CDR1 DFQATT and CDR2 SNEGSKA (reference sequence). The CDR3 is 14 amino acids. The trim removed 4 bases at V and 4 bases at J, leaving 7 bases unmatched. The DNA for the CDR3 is TGCAGTGCTACAGACAGGGGGCCAGAGTACGAGCAGTACTTC. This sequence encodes CSATDRGPEYEQYF.

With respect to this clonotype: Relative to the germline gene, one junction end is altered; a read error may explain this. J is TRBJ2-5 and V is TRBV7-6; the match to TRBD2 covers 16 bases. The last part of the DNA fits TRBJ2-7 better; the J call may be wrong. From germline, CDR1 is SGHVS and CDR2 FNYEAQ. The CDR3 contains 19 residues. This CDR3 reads CASSWRGTSGRAASHEQYF. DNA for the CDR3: TGTGCCAGCAGCTGGAGAGGGACTAGCGGGAGGGCCGCCTCCCACGAGCAGTACTTC.

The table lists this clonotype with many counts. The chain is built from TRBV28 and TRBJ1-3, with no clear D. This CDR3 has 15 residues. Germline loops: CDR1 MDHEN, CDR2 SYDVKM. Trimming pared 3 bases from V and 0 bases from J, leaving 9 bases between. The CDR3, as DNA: TGTGCCAGCAGTTTGCCTGCCTACTCTGGAAACACCATATATTTT. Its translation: CASSLPAYSGNTIYF.

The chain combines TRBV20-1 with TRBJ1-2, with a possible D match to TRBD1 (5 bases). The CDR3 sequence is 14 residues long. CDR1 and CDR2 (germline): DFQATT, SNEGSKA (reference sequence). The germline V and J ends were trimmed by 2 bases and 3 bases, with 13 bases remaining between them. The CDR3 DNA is TGCAGTGCTAGAAGGCAGGGACGAGACTATGGCTACACCTTC. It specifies CSARRQGRDYGYTF.

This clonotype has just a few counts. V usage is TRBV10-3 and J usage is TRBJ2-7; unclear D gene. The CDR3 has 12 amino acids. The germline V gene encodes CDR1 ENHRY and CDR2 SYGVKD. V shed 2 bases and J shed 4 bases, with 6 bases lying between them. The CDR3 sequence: CAISESMYEQYF. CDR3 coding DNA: TGTGCCATCAGTGAGAGCATGTACGAGCAGTACTTC.

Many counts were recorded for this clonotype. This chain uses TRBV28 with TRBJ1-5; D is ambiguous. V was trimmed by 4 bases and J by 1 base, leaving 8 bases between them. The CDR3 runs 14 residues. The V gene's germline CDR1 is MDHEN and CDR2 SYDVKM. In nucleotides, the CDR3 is TGTGCCAGCAGTTCCACTACGAGCAATCAGCCCCAGCATTTT. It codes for CASSSTTSNQPQHF.